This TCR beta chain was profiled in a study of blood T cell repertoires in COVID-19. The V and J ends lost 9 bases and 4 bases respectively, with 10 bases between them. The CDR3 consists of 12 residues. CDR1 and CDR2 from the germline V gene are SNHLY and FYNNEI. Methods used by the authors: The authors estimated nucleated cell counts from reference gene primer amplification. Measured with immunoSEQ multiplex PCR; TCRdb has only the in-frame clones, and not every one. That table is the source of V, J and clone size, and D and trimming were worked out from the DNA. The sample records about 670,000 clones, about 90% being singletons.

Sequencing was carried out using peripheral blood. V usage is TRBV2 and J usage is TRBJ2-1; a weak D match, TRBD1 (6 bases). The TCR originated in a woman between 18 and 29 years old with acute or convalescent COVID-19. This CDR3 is CASMTGYNEQFF. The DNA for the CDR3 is TGTGCCAGTATGACAGGATACAATGAGCAGTTCTTC.